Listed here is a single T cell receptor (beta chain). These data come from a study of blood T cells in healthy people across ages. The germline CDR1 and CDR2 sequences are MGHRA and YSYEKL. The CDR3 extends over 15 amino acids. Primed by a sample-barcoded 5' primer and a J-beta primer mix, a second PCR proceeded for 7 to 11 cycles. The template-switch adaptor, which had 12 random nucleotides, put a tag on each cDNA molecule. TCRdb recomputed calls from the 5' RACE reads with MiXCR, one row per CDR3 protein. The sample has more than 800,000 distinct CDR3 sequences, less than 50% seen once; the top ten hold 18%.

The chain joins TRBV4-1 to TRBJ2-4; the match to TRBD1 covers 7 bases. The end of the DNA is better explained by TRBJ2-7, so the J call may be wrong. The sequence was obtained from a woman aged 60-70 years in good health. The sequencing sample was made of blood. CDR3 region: CASSQANRGRNEQYF. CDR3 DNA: TGCGCCAGCAGCCAAGCAAACAGGGGCAGGAACGAGCAGTACTTC.